These T cell receptor beta chains were read from a single sample in a study of shared clonotypes between healthy human individuals. The data were produced by immunoSEQ multiplex PCR, yet TCRdb's version contains in-frame clones alone and is incomplete. The sample yields under 2.5 million clones, just under 95% seen once. Specimen: naive CD4+ T cells from PBMCs. These receptors all stem from a man between 18 and 35 years old in good health. Some clones in this sample may be carry-over from other donors' samples. CDR3s include the opening cysteine and the closing phenylalanine or tryptophan. Fields, in order: V gene, D gene, clone size, J gene, CDR3 DNA, CDR3 protein. A D gene is named only where the DNA matches it firmly. Expanded clones are given a class, and other clones once, few, many or no size at all.

TRBV4-1	NA	NA	TRBJ1-1	TGCGCCAGCAGCCTCCCGGGGGGGGGCCCTGAAGCTTTCTTT	CASSLPGGGPEAFF
TRBV15	NA	NA	TRBJ2-7	TGTGCCACCAGCAGAGGGGGGGTTTACGAGCAGTACTTC	CATSRGGVYEQYF
TRBV28	TRBD1	NA	TRBJ1-2	TGTGCCAGCAGTCCACAGGGGTCGTATGGCTACACCTTC	CASSPQGSYGYTF
TRBV27	NA	NA	TRBJ1-2	TGTGCCAGCAGCGCAGGGTCTGGGTATGGCTACACCTTC	CASSAGSGYGYTF
TRBV25-1	NA	NA	TRBJ2-7	TGTGCCAGCAGTGACGGAGGGGGCTTCTACGAGCAGTACTTC	CASSDGGGFYEQYF
TRBV18	TRBD1	NA	TRBJ1-1	TGTGCCAGCTCACTTTTTAATCCGGGACAGGGGGCTGAAGCTTTCTTT	CASSLFNPGQGAEAFF
TRBV5-1	NA	NA	TRBJ2-7	TGCGCCAGCAGCCCCGGGGGTGTCTACGAGCAGTACTTC	CASSPGGVYEQYF
TRBV5-1	TRBD2	NA	TRBJ2-5	TGCGCCAGCACTACTAGCGGCCACGGGGAGACCCAGTACTTC	CASTTSGHGETQYF
TRBV19	TRBD1	once	TRBJ2-4	TGTGCCAGTAGTATAGATGACAGGGTAGCCAAAAACATTCAGTACTTC	CASSIDDRVAKNIQYF
TRBV5-5	NA	NA	TRBJ2-3	TGTGCCAGCAGCCAGACAGCTAGCACAGATACGCAGTATTTT	CASSQTASTDTQYF
TRBV28	NA	NA	TRBJ1-5	TGTGCCAGCAGTCCCGGCAGTATTGCCAATCAGCCCCAGCATTTT	CASSPGSIANQPQHF
TRBV4-1	NA	NA	TRBJ2-5	TGCGCCAGCAGCGAAGAGGCTCAGGGGGGAGAGACCCAGTACTTC	CASSEEAQGGETQYF
TRBV6-1	TRBD1	NA	TRBJ2-5	TGTGCCAGCAAGCAGGACAGGCAGCGAGAGACCCAGTACTTC	CASKQDRQRETQYF
TRBV15	TRBD1	NA	TRBJ1-5	TGTGCCACCAGCGATAGGACAGGGATTTCCCAGCATTTT	CATSDRTGISQHF
TRBV28	TRBD1	NA	TRBJ1-2	TGTGCCAGCAGTTCACAGGGGCCAGTGTATGGCTACACCTTC	CASSSQGPVYGYTF
TRBV6-4	NA	once	TRBJ2-1	TGTGCCAGCAGTGAAGGAGGGGGCCTAACCTACAATGAGCAGTTCTTC	CASSEGGGLTYNEQFF
TRBV29-1	NA	NA	TRBJ1-2	TGCAGCGTCTCGACGGGACGGTCTAGAGGCTACACCTTC	CSVSTGRSRGYTF
TRBV4-2	NA	NA	TRBJ2-1	TGTGCCAGCAGCCAATTGCATGGGGGCGGATGGATGGGCTACTCCTACAATGAGCAGTTCTTC	CASSQLHGGGWMGYSYNEQFF
TRBV5-1	TRBD2	NA	TRBJ2-7	TGCGCCAGCAGGAAAAACGGACTAGCGGGAGCCCACGAGCAGTACTTC	CASRKNGLAGAHEQYF
TRBV14	NA	few	TRBJ1-5	TGTGCCAGCAGCCAAGATTTAGGTCAGCCCCAGCATTTT	CASSQDLGQPQHF
TRBV7-3	TRBD2	NA	TRBJ2-2	TGTGCCAGCAGCCCCGGACTAGCATCTTTCCCCGGGGAGCTGTTTTTT	CASSPGLASFPGELFF
TRBV28	NA	NA	TRBJ2-7	TGTGCCAGCAGTTTTGCAGGAGCCCACCCATACGAGCAGTACTTC	CASSFAGAHPYEQYF
TRBV28	NA	NA	TRBJ1-1	TGTGCCAGTCACATCTGGGGCGTATCTGAAGCTTTCTTT	CASHIWGVSEAFF
TRBV10-1	TRBD2	NA	TRBJ2-5	TGCGCCAGCAGTGCCGGACTAGCGGGGAATCAGTACTTC	CASSAGLAGNQYF
TRBV11-2	NA	NA	TRBJ2-7	TGTGCCAGCAGCTTAGTTTTTAGGACGACGGTCGAGCAGTACTTC	CASSLVFRTTVEQYF
TRBV5-1	NA	NA	TRBJ2-1	TGCGCCAGCAGCAGGGGACTTCACAATGAGCAGTTCTTC	CASSRGLHNEQFF
TRBV9	NA	NA	TRBJ1-2	TGTGCCAGCAGCCCCCGAATGTACACAAACCTAGCCTATGGCTACACCTTC	CASSPRMYTNLAYGYTF
TRBV9	TRBD2	NA	TRBJ2-1	TGTGCCAGCAGCGTGTCGCCCGGGGAGGGCAATGAGCAGTTCTTC	CASSVSPGEGNEQFF
TRBV2	NA	NA	TRBJ1-5	TGTGCCAGCAGGGTAGGAACCGATCAGCCCCAGCATTTT	CASRVGTDQPQHF
TRBV19	NA	NA	TRBJ2-1	TGTGCCAGTAGTACCCGTGGGGAGGAAAGTGACAATGAGCAGTTCTTC	CASSTRGEESDNEQFF
TRBV19	TRBD2	NA	TRBJ2-3	TGTGCCAGTAGTATCCGGGACTACAACACAGCGCAGTATTTT	CASSIRDYNTAQYF
TRBV6-1	TRBD2	NA	TRBJ2-7	TGTGCCAGCAGTGAAGGGGGGGGAGGGAGGCGAAAATTCTACGAGCAGTACTTC	CASSEGGGGRRKFYEQYF
TRBV7-2	TRBD2	NA	TRBJ2-3	TGTGCCAGCAGCGAGCCCTTTAAGACTAGCGTCACAGATACGCAGTATTTT	CASSEPFKTSVTDTQYF
TRBV5-1	NA	NA	TRBJ2-5	TGCGCCAGCAGCGAGGACCCGGGCGTGGAGACCCAGTACTTC	CASSEDPGVETQYF
TRBV28	NA	NA	TRBJ1-3	TGTGCCAGCAGTCTAACCGGAAACACCATATATTTT	CASSLTGNTIYF
TRBV4-3	NA	NA	TRBJ2-1	TGCGCCAGCAGCCAAGCCACCGGACTAGTTAGGGGGCACAATGAGCAGTTCTTC	CASSQATGLVRGHNEQFF
TRBV5-1	TRBD2	NA	TRBJ2-1	TGCGCCAGCACCGACCCGGGACTAGCGGGTTACAATGAGCAGTTCTTC	CASTDPGLAGYNEQFF
TRBV27	NA	NA	TRBJ1-5	TGTGCCAGCAGTTTATCGATGGGAACAGGGTTGCCTCAGCCCCAGCATTTT	CASSLSMGTGLPQPQHF
TRBV5-6	NA	NA	TRBJ2-5	TGTGCCAGCAGCCCTAACAGGGTCTTGGCGACCCAGTACTTC	CASSPNRVLATQYF
TRBV6-1	NA	NA	TRBJ2-2	TGTGCCAGCAGTGTTGGGGACCGAGCCTCCGGGGAGCTGTTTTTT	CASSVGDRASGELFF
TRBV6-5	TRBD1	NA	TRBJ1-3	TGTGCCAGCAGCAGGGGGCCCATCTCTGGAAACACCATATATTTT	CASSRGPISGNTIYF
TRBV19	TRBD1	NA	TRBJ1-5	TGTGCCAGTAAGGAATTGGGCAGGGGGAAGGATCAGCCCCAGCATTTT	CASKELGRGKDQPQHF
TRBV27	NA	NA	TRBJ2-5	TGTGCCAGCAGTGTGGACCGAAGTCGGGAGACCCAGTACTTC	CASSVDRSRETQYF
TRBV10-3	NA	once	TRBJ2-1	TGTGCCATCACGGAGACTAGTAAGTTCTTC	CAITETSKFF
TRBV5-1	TRBD2	NA	TRBJ2-3	TGCGCCAGCAGTAGATTAGCGGGAAGCACAGATACGCAGTATTTT	CASSRLAGSTDTQYF
TRBV9	NA	NA	TRBJ2-1	TGTGCCAGCAGCGTAGTACGGGGCTCCTACAATGAGCAGTTCTTC	CASSVVRGSYNEQFF
TRBV28	NA	once	TRBJ2-7	TGTGCCAGCAGCCTAGCGCACCCCTACGAGCAGTACTTC	CASSLAHPYEQYF
TRBV2	TRBD1	NA	TRBJ1-1	TGTGCCAGCAGTGTAAGGGCAGGGGGGGACACTGAAGCTTTCTTT	CASSVRAGGDTEAFF
TRBV5-1	TRBD2	NA	TRBJ2-7	TGCGCCAGCAGCTGGACAGGGACTAGCGGGAGCTACGAGCAGTACTTC	CASSWTGTSGSYEQYF
TRBV30	NA	NA	TRBJ1-6	TGTGCCTGGGGGGGACCCGGCTTGACCTCCTATAATTCACCCCTCCACTTT	CAWGGPGLTSYNSPLHF
TRBV5-1	NA	NA	TRBJ2-7	TGCGCCAGCAGCTTTTTCTCAGGGGACGACGAGCAGTACTTC	CASSFFSGDDEQYF
TRBV2	NA	NA	TRBJ2-7	TGTGCCAGCAGTGAGGACTCTTCCTATTCCTACGAGCAGTACTTC	CASSEDSSYSYEQYF
TRBV15	TRBD2	few	TRBJ2-1	TGTGCCACCGCTGGAGGGACTAGGGTTAGAGAGCAGTTCTTC	CATAGGTRVREQFF
TRBV2	NA	NA	TRBJ1-4	TGTGCCAGCATCGGCCGAACTAATGAAAAACTGTTTTTT	CASIGRTNEKLFF
TRBV6-1	TRBD1	NA	TRBJ2-3	TGTGCCAGCAGTGAGACCGGGACAGGGGTCCCAGATACGCAGTATTTT	CASSETGTGVPDTQYF
TRBV30	TRBD1	few	TRBJ1-5	TGTGCCTCCGACAGGGGGCGAGATCAGCCCCAGCATTTT	CASDRGRDQPQHF
TRBV27	NA	NA	TRBJ1-2	TGTGCCAGCAGTCCGTCATCCAGGGGTAACTATGGCTACACCTTC	CASSPSSRGNYGYTF
TRBV18	NA	NA	TRBJ2-7	TGTGCCAGCTCACCAGAGACAGCTAGTTTAACGGAGCAGTACTTC	CASSPETASLTEQYF
TRBV5-1	NA	NA	TRBJ2-3	TGCGCCAGCAGCTTGGGAGTACCCGAGGCAGATACGCAGTATTTT	CASSLGVPEADTQYF
TRBV2	TRBD1	NA	TRBJ2-7	TGTGCCAGTGGGCGACCGGGACAGGGGCGGTACGAGCAGTACTTC	CASGRPGQGRYEQYF